This T cell receptor (beta chain) appears in the sequencing data of a study of PD-1 blockade in classical Hodgkin lymphoma (TCRdb year 2020). In the study overall: Nivolumab dosing was 3 mg/kg intravenously every 2 weeks, continuing until either disease progression or unacceptable toxicity. To define a peripheral blood immune signature of response to PD-1 blockade in classical Hodgkin lymphoma, the study combined TCR beta sequencing with CyTOF. Study-wide conclusions, independent of this receptor: CD4+ but not CD8+ TCR diversity rose significantly by C4D1 (p=0.0027 vs p=0.16), most apparent in complete responders (p=0.02). Baseline TCR diversity was reported as lower in newly diagnosed patients than in healthy donors, and lower still in relapsed/refractory patients. The study covered only a single clinical trial cohort, and the causes of the repertoire differences, possibly disease activity or prior therapy, were still not defined. Diversity was lower in patients who began nivolumab less than 1 year after ASCT, so these patients were left out of later analyses to avoid confounding by immune reconstitution. Trial patients achieving complete response had baseline diversity similar to newly diagnosed patients, whereas partial responders and progressors had significantly lower diversity.

This clone occurred once. Its antigen is still unknown. No base quality values were provided; no much bigger clone lies one nucleotide off. Counted from cysteine to phenylalanine, this CDR3 has 13 amino acids. Only the CDR3 DNA is retained, 39 bases long and in frame from the first base. V is reduced by 5 bases and J by 7 bases, leaving a spacing of 14 bases between them. Taken from the germline V gene, the CDR1 and CDR2 loops are SGHVS and FQNEAQ. This sample's time point label indicates: cycle 1 day 1 (C1D1), immediately before nivolumab initiation. Every trial patient had relapsed following autologous stem cell transplantation, and prior brentuximab vedotin exposure was what differed among cohorts A, B and C. A total of over 50 patients with relapsed/refractory classical Hodgkin lymphoma made up the trial cohort, and each patient's best overall response was complete response, partial response or progressive disease. Trial patients were treated with single-agent nivolumab in the multi-cohort phase II CheckMate 205 trial. Best overall response was determined by an independent review committee according to the 2007 International Working Group response criteria. Trial PBMCs were obtained immediately prior to nivolumab initiation (C1D1) and on therapy at cycle 2 day 1 and cycle 4 day 1. After peripheral blood was drawn into 8 mL Vacutainer Cell Preparation Tubes, PBMCs were isolated by centrifugation and then cryopreserved.

Genomic DNA was extracted with the Qiagen DNeasy kit from unsorted PBMCs and from negatively selected CD4+ and CD8+ fractions. Amplification of TCR beta CDR3 regions was done by immunoSEQ multiplex PCR with primers that anneal to V and J segments. A synthetic immune receptor repertoire was used to minimize amplification bias, and remaining bias was computationally removed after sequencing. The published analysis was carried out like this. Repertoire diversity was quantified as the Shannon entropy index using custom Python scripts. The unsorted, CD4+ and CD8+ repertoires were each analyzed separately, with the exception of combined analyses, where CD4+ and CD8+ sequences were merged in silico. Clonal expansion was defined as a frequency increase of at least 2-fold after treatment compared with C1D1, and clones undetected at baseline were assigned a pseudocount of 0.5. Singleton clones were defined as clones with 0 or 1 copy at C1D1, and non-singleton clones were defined as clones with 2 or more copies. Clones expanded in unsorted samples were assigned a CD4+, CD8+ or unknown annotation through matching of protein sequences in sorted samples from the same patient. Wilcoxon tests on paired samples were used to test diversity changes from C1D1 to C4D1. The immuneACCESS repertoire file appears here via TCRdb, limited to in-frame rearrangements. These files lack a portion of the clones; in checked studies, under half of the deficit traces to unresolved V genes, and the cause of the others is not known. V, J and clone size reflect that table, while D and trimming were determined from the DNA. The sample records nearly 100,000 clones, around 80% of which are singletons. 12% of the sample is taken by the ten largest.

The sample here was peripheral blood mononuclear cells (PBMCs), taken at baseline. This chain is built from TRBV7-8 and TRBJ2-5; a confident D gene designation cannot be given. This receptor was obtained from a human donor with classical Hodgkin lymphoma. The DNA is TGTGCCAGCAGCCTTATTCTGCTAGGGACCCAGTACTTC. Translation gives CASSLILLGTQYF.